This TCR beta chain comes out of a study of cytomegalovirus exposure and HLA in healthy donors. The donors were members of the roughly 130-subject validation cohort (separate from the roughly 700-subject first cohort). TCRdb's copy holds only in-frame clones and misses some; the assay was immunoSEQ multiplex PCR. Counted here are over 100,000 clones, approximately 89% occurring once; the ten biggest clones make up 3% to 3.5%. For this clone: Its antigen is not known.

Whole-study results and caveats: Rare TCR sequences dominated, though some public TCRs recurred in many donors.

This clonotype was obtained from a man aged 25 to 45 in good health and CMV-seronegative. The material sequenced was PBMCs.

CDR3 in DNA: TGTGCCAGCAGCTTGGGATCAGGGTCCGGGGAGCTGTTTTTT. Its translation is CASSLGSGSGELFF. The chain couples TRBV7-9 to TRBJ2-2; a weak D match, TRBD1 (5 bases). V was shortened by 3 bases and J by 6 bases, with 11 bases between the two germline ends. This CDR3 spans 14 amino acids. Germline V gene lookup returns CDR1 SEHNR and CDR2 FQNEAQ (reference sequence). The full variable domain, rest sourced from reference TRBV7-9 and TRBJ2-2, is DTGVSQNPRHKITKRGQNVTFRCDPISEHNRLYWYRQTLGQGPEFLTYFQNEAQLEKSRLLSDRFSAERPKGSFSTLEIQRTEQGDSAMYLCASSLGSGSGELFFGEGSRLTVL.